This paragraph reports one TCR beta chain. TCR beta CDR3 regions were amplified from RNA. TCR CDR3 regions were first amplified by RT-PCR with HTBI primers. TCRdb called the multiplex PCR reads again in MiXCR, with one record for every CDR3 protein. The sample shows a few hundred thousand distinct CDR3 sequences, around 18% of them seen only once. CDR3 length equals 16 residues. From germline, CDR1 is SGHDT and CDR2 YYEEEE. Trimming took off 4 bases at V and 0 bases at J, with 14 bases between the two ends. This sample is drawn from a study of T cells in Graves' hyperthyroidism and ophthalmopathy. Study at large: Peripheral blood was collected at initial diagnosis, before any treatment.

Clinicians diagnosed patients from clinical symptoms, serum thyroxine and TRAb, thyroid ultrasound and orbital computed tomography. Fresh peripheral blood, around 11 ml of it, supplied the PBMCs. This TCR derives from a man aged 18 to 35 with Graves' ophthalmopathy. Source material: blood. The chain carries TRBV5-6 and TRBJ2-1; D remains ambiguous. CDR3 nucleotides: TGTGCCAGCAGCCTGACCCCTAGGAGCTCCTACAATGAGCAGTTCTTC. Amino acid sequence: CASSLTPRSSYNEQFF.